This record concerns one T cell receptor (beta chain) sequence. What it binds is not known. TCRdb's table, derived via immunoSEQ multiplex PCR, lists solely in-frame clones and lacks some. The sample has approximately 260,000 clones; 75% to 90% are singletons. The data derive from a study of cytomegalovirus exposure and HLA in healthy donors. Germline V gene data show CDR1 as SGHRS and CDR2 as YFSETQ. The V end was cut by 1 base, the J end by 0 bases, with 7 bases between. There are 15 residues in the CDR3. Donors came from a validation cohort of some 110 subjects, distinct from the first 666-subject cohort. Overall study findings and caveats: Reports credit the classifier with highly specific, highly sensitive diagnosis of cytomegalovirus status. The authors listed 180 or so TCR beta chains as cytomegalovirus-associated. Rare sequences made up most TCRs, while some public TCRs were found in many donors.

V gene TRBV5-1 combines with J gene TRBJ2-2; D remains ambiguous. This TCR was sampled from a woman under 40 in good health and CMV-seropositive. The specimen was PBMCs. The CDR3, as DNA: TGCGCCAGCAGCTTGTCCTACCCGAACACCGGGGAGCTGTTTTTT. Protein sequence: CASSLSYPNTGELFF.